Included here is one T cell receptor beta chain sequence, with context. Its antigen is still unknown. The sample comes from a study of STAT5B mutations in CD4+ large granular lymphocyte leukemia. Study-wide points: Main leukemic clonotypes were patient-specific, but roughly 26% appeared at low frequency elsewhere.

Padova, Helsinki and Shinshu hematology units supplied the CD4+ T-LGLL patients. Depending on availability, patient cells were bead-separated fractions or unselected PBMC. This CDR3 comprises 15 residues. Per the germline V gene, CDR1 is SGHAT and CDR2 is FQNNGV. V was clipped by 5 bases and J by 7 bases, with 18 bases between them. Libraries were prepared by immunoSEQ multiplex PCR; TCRdb keeps only in-frame clonotypes and omits some of them. The table shows 1,400 to 1,500 clones, with 80% occurring only once. This TCR came from a man aged 65 to 85 with CD4+ T-cell large granular lymphocyte leukemia. The chain employs TRBV11-2 and TRBJ2-1; the D call may be TRBD1 or TRBD2 (6 bases each). The sequenced material came from PBMCs. In DNA, the CDR3 is TGTGCCAGCAGCCCACTCTTCGGGGGCCTGAATGAGCAGTTCTTC. Amino acid sequence: CASSPLFGGLNEQFF.